This T cell receptor beta chain was identified during a study of CD8 T cells in Susac syndrome. Roughly 0.45 to 1 ug RNA was reverse transcribed with random hexamers. Amplification of TCR beta CDR3 was carried out by immunoSEQ multiplex PCR, which covered 54 Vbeta and 13 Jbeta segments. One entry per CDR3 protein results from TCRdb running MiXCR on the immunoSEQ multiplex PCR reads. The data contain 200,000 or so distinct CDR3 sequences, nearly 95% of them singletons. V shed 4 bases and J shed 11 bases, with 16 bases lying between them. Germline V gene lookup returns CDR1 SGHTA and CDR2 FQGTGA. CDR3 length equals 13 residues. This clonotype was counted a single time. Relapsing-remitting disease, either stable or active, was present in the multiple sclerosis controls, who were treatment-naive patients.

The TCR was taken from a human donor with multiple sclerosis. The J gene is TRBJ2-3, the V gene TRBV7-3; possible D gene TRBD2, 6 bases. Sequencing was done on a sample of CD4+ T cells from PBMCs. This chain's CDR3 is CASSSSLQAGQYF. DNA for the CDR3: TGTGCCAGCAGCTCCTCACTTCAAGCGGGGCAGTATTTT. Full variable domain (outside the CDR3, taken from reference TRBV7-3 and TRBJ2-3): GAGVSQTPSNKVTEKGKYVELRCDPISGHTALYWYRQSLGQGPEFLIYFQGTGAADDSGLPNDRFFAVRPEGSVSTLKIQRTERGDSAVYLCASSSSLQAGQYFGPGTRLTVL.